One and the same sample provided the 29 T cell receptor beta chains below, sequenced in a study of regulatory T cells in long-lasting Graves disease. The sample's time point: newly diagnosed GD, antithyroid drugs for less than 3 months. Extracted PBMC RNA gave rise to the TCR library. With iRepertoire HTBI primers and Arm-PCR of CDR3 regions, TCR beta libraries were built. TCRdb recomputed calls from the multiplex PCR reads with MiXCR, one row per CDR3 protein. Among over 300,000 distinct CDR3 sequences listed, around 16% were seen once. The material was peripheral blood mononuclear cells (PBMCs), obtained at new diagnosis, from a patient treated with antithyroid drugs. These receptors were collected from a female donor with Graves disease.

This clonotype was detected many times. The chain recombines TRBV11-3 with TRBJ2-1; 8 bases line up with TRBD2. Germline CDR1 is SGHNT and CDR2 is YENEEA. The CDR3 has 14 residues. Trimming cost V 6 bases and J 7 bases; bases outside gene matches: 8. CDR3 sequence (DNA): TGTGCCAGCAGTTATGGGGCTAGCGGGAATGAGCAGTTCTTC. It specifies CASSYGASGNEQFF.

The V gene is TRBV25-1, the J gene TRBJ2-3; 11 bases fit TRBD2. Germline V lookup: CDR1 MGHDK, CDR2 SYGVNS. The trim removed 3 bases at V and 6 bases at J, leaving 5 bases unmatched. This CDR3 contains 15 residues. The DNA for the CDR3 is TGTGCCAGCAGTGACCTAGCGGGGGGCCCGGATACGCAGTATTTT. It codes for CASSDLAGGPDTQYF.

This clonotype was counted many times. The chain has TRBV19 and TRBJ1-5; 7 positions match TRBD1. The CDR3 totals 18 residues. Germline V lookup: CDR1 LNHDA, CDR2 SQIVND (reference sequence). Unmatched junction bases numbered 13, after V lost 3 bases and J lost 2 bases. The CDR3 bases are TGTGCCAGTAGTATGGGGTGGACAGGCCCCGGAGGCAATCAGCCCCAGCATTTT. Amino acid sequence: CASSMGWTGPGGNQPQHF. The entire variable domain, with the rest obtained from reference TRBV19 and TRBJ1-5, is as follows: DGGITQSPKYLFRKEGQNVTLSCEQNLNHDAMYWYRQDPGQGLRLIYYSQIVNDFQKGDIAEGYSVSREKKESFPLTVTSAQKNPTAFYLCASSMGWTGPGGNQPQHFGDGTRLSIL.

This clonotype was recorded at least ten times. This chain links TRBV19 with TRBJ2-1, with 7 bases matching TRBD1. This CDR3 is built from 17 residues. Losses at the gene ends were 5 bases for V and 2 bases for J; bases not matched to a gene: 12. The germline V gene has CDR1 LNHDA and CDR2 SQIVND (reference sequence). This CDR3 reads CASSAWLEGTAYNEQFF. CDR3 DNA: TGTGCCAGTAGTGCGTGGTTAGAGGGGACAGCCTACAATGAGCAGTTCTTC. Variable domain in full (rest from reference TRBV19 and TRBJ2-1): DGGITQSPKYLFRKEGQNVTLSCEQNLNHDAMYWYRQDPGQGLRLIYYSQIVNDFQKGDIAEGYSVSREKKESFPLTVTSAQKNPTAFYLCASSAWLEGTAYNEQFFGPGTRLTVL.

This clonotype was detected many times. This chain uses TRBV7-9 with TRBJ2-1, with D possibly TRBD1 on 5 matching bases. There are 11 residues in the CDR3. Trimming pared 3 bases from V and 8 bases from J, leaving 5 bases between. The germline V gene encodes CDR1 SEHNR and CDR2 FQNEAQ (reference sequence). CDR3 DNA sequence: TGTGCCAGCAGCTTGGGGCATGAGCAGTTCTTC. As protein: CASSLGHEQFF.

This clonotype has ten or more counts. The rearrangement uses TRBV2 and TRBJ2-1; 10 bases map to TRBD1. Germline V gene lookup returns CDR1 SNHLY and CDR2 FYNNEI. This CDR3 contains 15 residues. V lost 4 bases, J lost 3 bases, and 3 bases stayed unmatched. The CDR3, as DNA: TGTGCCAGCAGTGGCCGGGACAGGGGCTACAATGAGCAGTTCTTC. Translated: CASSGRDRGYNEQFF. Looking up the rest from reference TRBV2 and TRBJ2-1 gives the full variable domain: EPEVTQTPSHQVTQMGQEVILRCVPISNHLYFYWYRQILGQKVEFLVSFYNNEISEKSEIFDDQFSVERPDGSNFTLKIRSTKLEDSAMYFCASSGRDRGYNEQFFGPGTRLTVL.

The CDR3 sequence: CASSDVQGVTKAFF. In nucleotides, the CDR3 is TGTGCCAGCAGTGACGTACAGGGGGTTACTAAAGCTTTCTTT. The gene calls are TRBV2 and TRBJ1-1; the match to TRBD1 covers 8 bases. From germline, CDR1 is SNHLY and CDR2 FYNNEI. The CDR3 is 14 amino acids. V lost 3 bases, J lost 9 bases, and 9 bases stayed unmatched.

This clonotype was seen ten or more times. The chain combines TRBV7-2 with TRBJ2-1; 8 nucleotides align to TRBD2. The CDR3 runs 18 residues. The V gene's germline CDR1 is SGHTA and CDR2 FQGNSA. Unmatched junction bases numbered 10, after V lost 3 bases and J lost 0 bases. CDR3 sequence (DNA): TGTGCCAGCAGCTTGTATCCTAGCGGGCCAAGCTCCTACAATGAGCAGTTCTTC. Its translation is CASSLYPSGPSSYNEQFF.

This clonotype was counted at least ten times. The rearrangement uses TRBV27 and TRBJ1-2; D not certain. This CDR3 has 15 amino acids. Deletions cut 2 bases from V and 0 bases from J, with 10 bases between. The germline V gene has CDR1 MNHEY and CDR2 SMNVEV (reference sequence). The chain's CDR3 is CASSLDGISNYGYTF. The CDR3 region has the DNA TGTGCCAGCAGTTTAGATGGTATCTCTAACTATGGCTACACCTTC.

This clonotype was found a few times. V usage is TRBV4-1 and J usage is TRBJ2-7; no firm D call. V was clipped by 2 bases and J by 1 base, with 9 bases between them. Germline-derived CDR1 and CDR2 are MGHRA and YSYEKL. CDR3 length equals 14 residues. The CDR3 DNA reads TGCGCCAGCAGCCAATCCCCCGGTTCCTACGAGCAGTACTTC. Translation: CASSQSPGSYEQYF.

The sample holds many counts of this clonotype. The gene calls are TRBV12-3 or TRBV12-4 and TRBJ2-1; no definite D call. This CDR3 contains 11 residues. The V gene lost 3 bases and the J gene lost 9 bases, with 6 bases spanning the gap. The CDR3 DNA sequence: TGTGCCAGCAGTTTCAATGGTGAGCAGTTCTTC. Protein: CASSFNGEQFF.

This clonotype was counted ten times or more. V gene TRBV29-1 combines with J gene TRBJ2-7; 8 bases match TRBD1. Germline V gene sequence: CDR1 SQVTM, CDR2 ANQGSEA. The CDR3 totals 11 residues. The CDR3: CTGDRMDEQYF. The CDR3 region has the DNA TGCACGGGGGACAGGATGGACGAGCAGTACTTC.

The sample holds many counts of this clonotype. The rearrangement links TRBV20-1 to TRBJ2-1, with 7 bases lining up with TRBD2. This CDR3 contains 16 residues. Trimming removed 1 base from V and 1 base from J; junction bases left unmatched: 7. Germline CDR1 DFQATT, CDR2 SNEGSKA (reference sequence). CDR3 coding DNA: TGCAGTGCTAGAGCGGGAGGCCCTATTTCCTACAATGAGCAGTTCTTC. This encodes CSARAGGPISYNEQFF.

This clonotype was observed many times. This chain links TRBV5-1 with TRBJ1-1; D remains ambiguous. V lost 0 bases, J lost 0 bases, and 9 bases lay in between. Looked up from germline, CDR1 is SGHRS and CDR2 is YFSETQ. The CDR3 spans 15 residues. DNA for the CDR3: TGCGCCAGCAGCTTGGAGGGTCCTGTGAACACTGAAGCTTTCTTT. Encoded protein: CASSLEGPVNTEAFF.

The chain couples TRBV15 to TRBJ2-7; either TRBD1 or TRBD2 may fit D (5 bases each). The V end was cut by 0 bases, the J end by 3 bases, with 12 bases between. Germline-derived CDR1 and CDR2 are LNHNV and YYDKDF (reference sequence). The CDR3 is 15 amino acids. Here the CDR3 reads CATSREGASSYEQYF. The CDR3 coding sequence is TGTGCCACCAGCAGAGAAGGGGCTAGCAGCTACGAGCAGTACTTC. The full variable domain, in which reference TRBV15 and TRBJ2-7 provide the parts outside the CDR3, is DAMVIQNPRYQVTQFGKPVTLSCSQTLNHNVMYWYQQKSSQAPKLLFHYYDKDFNNEADTPDNFQSRRPNTSFCFLDIRSPGLGDTAMYLCATSREGASSYEQYFGPGTRLTVT.

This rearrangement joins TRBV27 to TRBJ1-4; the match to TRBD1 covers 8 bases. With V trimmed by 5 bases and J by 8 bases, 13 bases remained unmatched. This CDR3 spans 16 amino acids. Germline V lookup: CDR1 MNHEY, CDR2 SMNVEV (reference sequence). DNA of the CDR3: TGTGCCAGCAGTACGACGGCACAGGGGGTAAGAGAAAAACTGTTTTTT. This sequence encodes CASSTTAQGVREKLFF.

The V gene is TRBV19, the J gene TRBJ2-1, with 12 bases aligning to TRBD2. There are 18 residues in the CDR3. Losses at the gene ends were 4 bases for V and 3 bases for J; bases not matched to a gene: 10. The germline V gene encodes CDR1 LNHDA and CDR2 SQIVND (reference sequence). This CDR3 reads CASSTAFGLAGLYNEQFF. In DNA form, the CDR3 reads TGTGCCAGTAGTACAGCCTTCGGACTAGCGGGGCTCTACAATGAGCAGTTCTTC.

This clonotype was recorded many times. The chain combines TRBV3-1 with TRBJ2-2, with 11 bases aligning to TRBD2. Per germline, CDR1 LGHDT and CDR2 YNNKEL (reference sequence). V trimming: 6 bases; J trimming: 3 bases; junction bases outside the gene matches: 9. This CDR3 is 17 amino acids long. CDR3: CASRRYGTSGYTGELFF. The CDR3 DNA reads TGTGCCAGCAGACGATACGGGACTAGCGGTTACACCGGGGAGCTGTTTTTT.

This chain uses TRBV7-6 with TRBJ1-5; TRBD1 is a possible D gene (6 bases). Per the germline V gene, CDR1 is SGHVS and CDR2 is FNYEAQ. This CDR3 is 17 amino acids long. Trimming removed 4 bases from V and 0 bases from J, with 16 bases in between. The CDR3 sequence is CASSSKTRTDSNQPQHF. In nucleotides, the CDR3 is TGTGCCAGCAGCTCTAAAACAAGGACAGATAGCAATCAGCCCCAGCATTTT.

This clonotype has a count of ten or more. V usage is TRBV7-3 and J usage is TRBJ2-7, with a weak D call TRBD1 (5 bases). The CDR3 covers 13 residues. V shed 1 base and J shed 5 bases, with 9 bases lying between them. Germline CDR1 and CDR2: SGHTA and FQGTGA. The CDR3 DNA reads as TGTGCCAGCAGCTTAAGGCAGGGAAACGAGCAGTACTTC. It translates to CASSLRQGNEQYF.

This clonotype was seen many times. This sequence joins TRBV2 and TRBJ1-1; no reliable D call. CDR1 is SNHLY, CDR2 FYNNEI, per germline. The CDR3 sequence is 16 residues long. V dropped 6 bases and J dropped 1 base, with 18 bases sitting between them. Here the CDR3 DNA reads TGTGCCAGCAGCACCAACGGACCTGCCTCGAACACTGAAGCTTTCTTT. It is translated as CASSTNGPASNTEAFF.

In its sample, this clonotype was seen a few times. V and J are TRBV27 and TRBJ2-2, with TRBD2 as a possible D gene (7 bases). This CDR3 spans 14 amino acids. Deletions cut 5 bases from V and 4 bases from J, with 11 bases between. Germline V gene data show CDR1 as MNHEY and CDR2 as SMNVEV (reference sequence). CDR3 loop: CASSPRGGTGELFF. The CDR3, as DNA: TGTGCCAGCAGTCCGAGGGGGGGCACCGGGGAGCTGTTTTTT.

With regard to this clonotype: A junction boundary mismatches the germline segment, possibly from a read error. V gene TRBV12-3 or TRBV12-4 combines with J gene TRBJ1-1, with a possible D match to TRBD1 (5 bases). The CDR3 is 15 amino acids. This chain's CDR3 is CASSTDTYMNTEALF. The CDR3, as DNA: TGTGCCAGCAGTACGGACACGTACATGAACACTGAAGCTCTCTTT.

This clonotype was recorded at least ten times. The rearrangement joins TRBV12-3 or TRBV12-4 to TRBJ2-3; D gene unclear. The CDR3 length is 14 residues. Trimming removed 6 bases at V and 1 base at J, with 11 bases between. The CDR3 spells CASSPLFGTDTQYF. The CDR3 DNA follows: TGTGCCAGCAGCCCCCTATTTGGCACAGATACGCAGTATTTT.

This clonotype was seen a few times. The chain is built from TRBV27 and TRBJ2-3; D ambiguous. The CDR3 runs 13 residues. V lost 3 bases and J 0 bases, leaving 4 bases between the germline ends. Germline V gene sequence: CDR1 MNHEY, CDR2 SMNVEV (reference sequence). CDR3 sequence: CASSFSSTDTQYF. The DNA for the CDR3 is TGTGCCAGCAGTTTTTCTAGCACAGATACGCAGTATTTT.

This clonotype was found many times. CDR3 nucleotides: TGTGCCACCAGTGATTTGATGGAGGGGTCCACCGGGGAGCTGTTTTTT. Amino acid sequence: CATSDLMEGSTGELFF. The rearrangement joins TRBV24-1 to TRBJ2-2; tentatively, D is TRBD2 (6 bases). CDR1 and CDR2 (germline): KGHDR, SFDVKD. Trimming left V 0 bases short and J 4 bases short, with 11 bases between. This CDR3 contains 16 residues.

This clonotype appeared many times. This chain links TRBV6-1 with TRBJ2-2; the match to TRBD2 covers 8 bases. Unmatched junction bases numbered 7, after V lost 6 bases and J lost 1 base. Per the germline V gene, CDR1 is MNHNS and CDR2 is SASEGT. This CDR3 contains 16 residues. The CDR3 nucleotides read TGTGCCAGCAGCGGTCGTCGGGGGGGGAACACCGGGGAGCTGTTTTTT. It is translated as CASSGRRGGNTGELFF.

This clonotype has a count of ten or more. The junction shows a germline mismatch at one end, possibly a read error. This CDR3 is CASSLPTGGSDTIYF. CDR3 nucleotides: TGTGCCAGCAGCTTGCCGACAGGGGGCTCGGACACCATATATTTT. The chain joins TRBV5-1 to TRBJ1-3, with 10 bases aligning to TRBD1. From germline, CDR1 is SGHRS and CDR2 YFSETQ. The CDR3 totals 15 residues.

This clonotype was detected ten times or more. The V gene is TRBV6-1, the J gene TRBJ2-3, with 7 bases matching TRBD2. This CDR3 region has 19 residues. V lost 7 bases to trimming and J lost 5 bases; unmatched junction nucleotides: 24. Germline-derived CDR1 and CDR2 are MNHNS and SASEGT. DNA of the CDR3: TGTGCCAGCAATCAGAGCGGGCTAGCGGAAGGTAAGTATGAAGATACGCAGTATTTT. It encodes CASNQSGLAEGKYEDTQYF.